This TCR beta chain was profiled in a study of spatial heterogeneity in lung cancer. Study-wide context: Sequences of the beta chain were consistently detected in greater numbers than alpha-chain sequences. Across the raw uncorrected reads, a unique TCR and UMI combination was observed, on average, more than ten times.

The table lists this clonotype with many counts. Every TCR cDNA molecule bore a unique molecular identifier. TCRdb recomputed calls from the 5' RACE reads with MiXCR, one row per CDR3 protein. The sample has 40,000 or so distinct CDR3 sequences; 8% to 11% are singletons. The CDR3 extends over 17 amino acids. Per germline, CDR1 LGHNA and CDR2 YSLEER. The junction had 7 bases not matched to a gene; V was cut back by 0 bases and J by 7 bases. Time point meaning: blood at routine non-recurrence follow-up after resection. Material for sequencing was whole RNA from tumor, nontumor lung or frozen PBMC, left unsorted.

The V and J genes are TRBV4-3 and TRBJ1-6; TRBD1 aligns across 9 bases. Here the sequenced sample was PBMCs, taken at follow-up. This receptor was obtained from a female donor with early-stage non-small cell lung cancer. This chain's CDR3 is CASSQDWGQGWNSPLHF. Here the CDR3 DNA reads TGCGCCAGCAGCCAAGATTGGGGACAGGGATGGAATTCACCCCTCCACTTT.